The sequence of this T cell receptor (beta chain) was determined in a study of blood T cell repertoires in COVID-19. Looking at the study overall: Some COVID-19 samples were acute and others convalescent; all came from the United States, Italy and Spain.

TCRdb keeps only in-frame clones here, not all; method: immunoSEQ multiplex PCR. The data contain about 280,000 clones, 65% to 90% of them singletons. The CDR3 is 14 residues long. Trimming shortened V by 4 bases and J by 0 bases, and 9 bases separated the two germline ends. The V gene's germline CDR1 is MGHRA and CDR2 YSYEKL. This chain connects TRBV4-1 to TRBJ1-1; unclear D gene. This clonotype was obtained from a human donor in a cohort sampled during active COVID-19. Sample: peripheral blood. The CDR3 region has the DNA TGCGCCAGCAGCCTTACTACTTTGAACACTGAAGCTTTCTTT. Translated: CASSLTTLNTEAFF.